This T cell receptor beta chain comes out of a study of tumor and adjacent non-tumor tissue in lung cancer. The overall study: Histology: eleven to twelve adenocarcinoma, a couple of squamous cell carcinoma, 1 small cell lung cancer.

The germline CDR1 and CDR2 sequences are SGHAT and FQNNGV. The CDR3 is 19 amino acids. V shed 1 base and J 7 bases; nucleotides not matched to a gene: 16. A modified ARM-PCR protocol with three rounds of nested PCR amplified TCRbeta. One entry per CDR3 protein results from TCRdb running MiXCR on the multiplex PCR reads. The top ten clones hold just over 20% of a sample with some 80,000 distinct CDR3 sequences, 76% of them seen once. Comment on this clonotype: Its antigen is undetermined.

Study-wide points: In normal lung, the top 100 clones were significantly more dominant than in tumor. Higher tumor TCR diversity was associated with shorter survival.

No cell sorting was done before RNA was extracted from the tissue. The normal lung tissue was taken more than 3 cm from the tumor edge. Chemotherapy-naive patients with new lung cancer underwent thoracic surgery in China, August–November 2014. This receptor was obtained from a woman aged 50 to 60 with non-small cell lung cancer. The sequencing sample was made of distant non-tumor lung tissue. The rearrangement uses TRBV11-2 and TRBJ2-1; 10 bases are a match to TRBD2. CDR3 loop: CASSLGYLAGVPRWNEQFF. The CDR3 DNA follows: TGTGCCAGCAGCTTAGGTTACCTAGCGGGAGTTCCCAGGTGGAATGAGCAGTTCTTC.